The source of this T cell receptor (beta chain) is a study of cytomegalovirus exposure and HLA in healthy donors. At the level of the study: As an earlier analysis found, about 179 million T cells yielded approximately 110 million unique TCR beta sequences.

13 Jbeta primers and 60 Vbeta primers were used for the PCR. TCRdb keeps only in-frame clones here, not all; method: immunoSEQ multiplex PCR. The repertoire consists of around 200,000 clones, with over 75% occurring once and the leading ten covering roughly 10%. The CDR3 length is 16 residues. Germline V gene data show CDR1 as SQVTM and CDR2 as ANQGSEA. The V gene end was trimmed by 5 bases and the J gene end by 5 bases; junction bases not matched to a gene: 18. The material sequenced was PBMCs. The chain combines TRBV29-1 with TRBJ2-7; TRBD1 agrees at 7 bases. The sequence was collected from a woman in her forties or fifties in good health and CMV-seropositive. The CDR3 DNA reads as TGCAGCGTTACTACAGGGGTCCTGATGGGGTTCAACGAGCAGTACTTC. This codes for CSVTTGVLMGFNEQYF.